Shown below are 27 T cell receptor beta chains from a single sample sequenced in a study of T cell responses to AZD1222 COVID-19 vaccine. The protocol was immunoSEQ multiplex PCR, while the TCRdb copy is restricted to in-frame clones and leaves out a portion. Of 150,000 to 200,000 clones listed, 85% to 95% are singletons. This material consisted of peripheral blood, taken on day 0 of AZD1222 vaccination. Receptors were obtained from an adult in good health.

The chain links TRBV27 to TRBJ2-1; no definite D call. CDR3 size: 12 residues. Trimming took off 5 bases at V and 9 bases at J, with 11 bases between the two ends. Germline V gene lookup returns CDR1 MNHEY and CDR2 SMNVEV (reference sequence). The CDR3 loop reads CASSTIRSEQFF. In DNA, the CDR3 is TGTGCCAGCAGTACAATCAGGAGTGAGCAGTTCTTC.

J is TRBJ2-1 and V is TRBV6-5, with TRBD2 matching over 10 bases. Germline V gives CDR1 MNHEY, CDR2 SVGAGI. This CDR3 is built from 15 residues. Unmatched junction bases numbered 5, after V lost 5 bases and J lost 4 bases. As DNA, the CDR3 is TGTGCCAGCAGTCATACTAGCGGGGAGTACAATGAGCAGTTCTTC. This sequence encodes CASSHTSGEYNEQFF.

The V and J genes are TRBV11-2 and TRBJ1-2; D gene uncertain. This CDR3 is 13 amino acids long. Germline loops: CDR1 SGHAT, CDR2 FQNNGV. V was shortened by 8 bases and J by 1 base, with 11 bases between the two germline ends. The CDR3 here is CASGDLNNYGYTF. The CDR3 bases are TGTGCCAGCGGAGACCTCAATAACTATGGCTACACCTTC.

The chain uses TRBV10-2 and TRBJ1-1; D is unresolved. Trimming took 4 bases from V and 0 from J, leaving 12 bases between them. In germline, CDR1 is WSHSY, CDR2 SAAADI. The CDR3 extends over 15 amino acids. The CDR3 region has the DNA TGCGCCAGCAGTGGGTCAGAACAGTTGAACACTGAAGCTTTCTTT. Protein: CASSGSEQLNTEAFF.

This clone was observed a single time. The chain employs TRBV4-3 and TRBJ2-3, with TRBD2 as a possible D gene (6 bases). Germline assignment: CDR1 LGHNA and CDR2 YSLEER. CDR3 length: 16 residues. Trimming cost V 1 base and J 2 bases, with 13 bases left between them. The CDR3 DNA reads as TGCGCCAGCAGCCAAGGGAGGGGCTTAAACACAGATACGCAGTATTTT. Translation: CASSQGRGLNTDTQYF.

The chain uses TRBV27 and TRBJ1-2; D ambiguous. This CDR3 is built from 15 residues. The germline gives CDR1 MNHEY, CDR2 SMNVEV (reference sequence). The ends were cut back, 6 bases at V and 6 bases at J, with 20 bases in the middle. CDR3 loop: CASSPFTSDLDGYTF. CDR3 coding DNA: TGTGCCAGCAGCCCCTTTACTTCGGATTTAGATGGCTACACCTTC.

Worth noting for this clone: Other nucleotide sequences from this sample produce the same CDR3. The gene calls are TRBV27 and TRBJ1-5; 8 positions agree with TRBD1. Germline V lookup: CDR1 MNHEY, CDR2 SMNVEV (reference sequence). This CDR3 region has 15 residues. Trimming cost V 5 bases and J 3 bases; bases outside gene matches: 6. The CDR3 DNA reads TGTGCCAGCAGTCCTGGGACAGGACTCAATCAGCCCCAGCATTTT. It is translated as CASSPGTGLNQPQHF.

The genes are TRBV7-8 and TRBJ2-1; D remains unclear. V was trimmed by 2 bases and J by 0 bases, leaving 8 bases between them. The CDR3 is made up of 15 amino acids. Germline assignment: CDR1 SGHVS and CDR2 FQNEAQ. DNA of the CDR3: TGTGCCAGCAGCTTATTATCCTACTCCTACAATGAGCAGTTCTTC. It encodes CASSLLSYSYNEQFF.

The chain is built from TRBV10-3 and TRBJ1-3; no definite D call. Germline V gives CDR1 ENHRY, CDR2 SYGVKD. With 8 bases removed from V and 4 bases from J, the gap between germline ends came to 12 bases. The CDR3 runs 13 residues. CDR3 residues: CAILSTRGNTIYF. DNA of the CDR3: TGTGCCATCCTCTCAACCCGGGGAAACACCATATATTTT.

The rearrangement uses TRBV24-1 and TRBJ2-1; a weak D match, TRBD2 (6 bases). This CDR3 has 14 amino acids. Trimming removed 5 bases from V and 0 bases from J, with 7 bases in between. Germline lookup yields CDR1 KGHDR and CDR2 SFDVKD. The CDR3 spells CATSGGLSYNEQFF. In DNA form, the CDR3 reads TGTGCCACCAGTGGGGGACTCTCCTACAATGAGCAGTTCTTC.

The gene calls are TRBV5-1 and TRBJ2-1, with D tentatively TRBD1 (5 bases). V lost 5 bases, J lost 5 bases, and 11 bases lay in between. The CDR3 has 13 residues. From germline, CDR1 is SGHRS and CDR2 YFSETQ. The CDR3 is CASSHLQDNEQFF. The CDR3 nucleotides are TGCGCCAGCAGTCATTTACAGGACAATGAGCAGTTCTTC.

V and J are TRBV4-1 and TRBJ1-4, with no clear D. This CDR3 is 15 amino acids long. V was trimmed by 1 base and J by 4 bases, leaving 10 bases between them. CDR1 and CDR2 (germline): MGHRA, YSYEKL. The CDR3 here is CASSQGPEGNEKLFF. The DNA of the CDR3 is TGCGCCAGCAGCCAAGGACCTGAGGGTAATGAAAAACTGTTTTTT.

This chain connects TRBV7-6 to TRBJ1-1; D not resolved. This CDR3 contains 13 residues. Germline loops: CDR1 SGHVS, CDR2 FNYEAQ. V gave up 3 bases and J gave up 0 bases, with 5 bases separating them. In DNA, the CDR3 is TGTGCCAGCAGCTTTAGTATGAACACTGAAGCTTTCTTT. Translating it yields CASSFSMNTEAFF.

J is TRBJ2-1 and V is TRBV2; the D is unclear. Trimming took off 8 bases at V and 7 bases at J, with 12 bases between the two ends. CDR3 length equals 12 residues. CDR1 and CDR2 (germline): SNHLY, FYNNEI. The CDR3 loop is CASSGVGNEQFF. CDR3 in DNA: TGTGCCAGCTCTGGAGTCGGGAATGAGCAGTTCTTC. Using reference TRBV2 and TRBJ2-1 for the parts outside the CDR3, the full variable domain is EPEVTQTPSHQVTQMGQEVILRCVPISNHLYFYWYRQILGQKVEFLVSFYNNEISEKSEIFDDQFSVERPDGSNFTLKIRSTKLEDSAMYFCASSGVGNEQFFGPGTRLTVL.

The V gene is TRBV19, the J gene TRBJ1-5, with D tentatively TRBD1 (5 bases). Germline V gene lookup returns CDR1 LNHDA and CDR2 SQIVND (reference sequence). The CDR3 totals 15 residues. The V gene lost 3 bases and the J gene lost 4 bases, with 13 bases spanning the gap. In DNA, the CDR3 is TGTGCCAGTAGTATTTCCCTCGACAGAAATCAGCCCCAGCATTTT. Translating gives CASSISLDRNQPQHF.

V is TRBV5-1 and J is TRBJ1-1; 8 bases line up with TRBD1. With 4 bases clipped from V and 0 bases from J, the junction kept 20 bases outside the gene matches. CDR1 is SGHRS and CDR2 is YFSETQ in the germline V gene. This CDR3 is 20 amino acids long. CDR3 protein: CASSVGAGGLTSIMNTEAFF. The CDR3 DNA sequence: TGCGCCAGCAGCGTGGGCGCAGGGGGCCTAACATCTATAATGAACACTGAAGCTTTCTTT.

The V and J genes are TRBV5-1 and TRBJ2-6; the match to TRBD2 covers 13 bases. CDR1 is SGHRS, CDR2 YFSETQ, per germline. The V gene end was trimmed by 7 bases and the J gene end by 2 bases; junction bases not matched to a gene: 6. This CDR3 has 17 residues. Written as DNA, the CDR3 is TGCGCCAGCCGACCTGGACTAGCGGGAGCTGGGGCCAACGTCCTGACTTTC. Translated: CASRPGLAGAGANVLTF.

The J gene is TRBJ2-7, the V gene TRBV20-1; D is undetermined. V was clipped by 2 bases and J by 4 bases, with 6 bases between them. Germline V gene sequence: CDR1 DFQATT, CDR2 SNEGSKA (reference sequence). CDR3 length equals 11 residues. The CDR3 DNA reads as TGCAGTGCTAGATACGTTTACGAGCAGTACTTC. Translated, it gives CSARYVYEQYF.

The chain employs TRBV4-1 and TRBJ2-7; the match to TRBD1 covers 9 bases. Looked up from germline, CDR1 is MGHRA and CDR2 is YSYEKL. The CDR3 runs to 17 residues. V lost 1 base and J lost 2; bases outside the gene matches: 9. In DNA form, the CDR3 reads TGCGCCAGCAGCCAAGGGGGAGCCGGACAGGGGCCCTACGAGCAGTACTTC. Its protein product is CASSQGGAGQGPYEQYF.

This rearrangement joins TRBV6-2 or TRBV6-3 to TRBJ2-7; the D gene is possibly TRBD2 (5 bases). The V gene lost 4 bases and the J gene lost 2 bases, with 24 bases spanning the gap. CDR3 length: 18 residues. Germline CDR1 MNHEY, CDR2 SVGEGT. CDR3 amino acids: CASSFSPTTTTNPYEQYF. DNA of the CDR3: TGTGCCAGCAGTTTTTCTCCTACGACTACAACCAACCCCTACGAGCAGTACTTC.

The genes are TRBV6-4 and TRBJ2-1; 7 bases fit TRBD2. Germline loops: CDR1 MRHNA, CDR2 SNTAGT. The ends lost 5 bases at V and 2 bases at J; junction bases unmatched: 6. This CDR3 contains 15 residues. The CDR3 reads CASSLGRGPYNEQFF. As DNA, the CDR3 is TGTGCCAGCAGTCTGGGGAGGGGCCCCTACAATGAGCAGTTCTTC.

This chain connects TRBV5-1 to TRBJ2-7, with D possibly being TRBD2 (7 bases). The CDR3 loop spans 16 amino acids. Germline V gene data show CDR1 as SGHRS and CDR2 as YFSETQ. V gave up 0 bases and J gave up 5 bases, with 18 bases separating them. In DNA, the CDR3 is TGCGCCAGCAGCTTGGGGGGAGGGACAATCGGCCACGAGCAGTACTTC. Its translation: CASSLGGGTIGHEQYF.

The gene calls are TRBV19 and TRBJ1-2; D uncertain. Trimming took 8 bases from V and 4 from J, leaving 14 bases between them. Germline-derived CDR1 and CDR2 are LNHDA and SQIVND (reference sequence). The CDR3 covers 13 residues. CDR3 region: CASLPLSGYGYTF. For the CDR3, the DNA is TGTGCCAGTCTCCCTTTATCGGGCTATGGCTACACCTTC.

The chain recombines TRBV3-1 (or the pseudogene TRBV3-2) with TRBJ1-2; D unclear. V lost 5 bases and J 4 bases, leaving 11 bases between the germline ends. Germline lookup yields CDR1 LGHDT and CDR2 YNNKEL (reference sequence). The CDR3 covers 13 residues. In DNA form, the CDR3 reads TGTGCCAGCAGCGAAGGGCCGCCCTATGGCTACACCTTC. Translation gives CASSEGPPYGYTF.

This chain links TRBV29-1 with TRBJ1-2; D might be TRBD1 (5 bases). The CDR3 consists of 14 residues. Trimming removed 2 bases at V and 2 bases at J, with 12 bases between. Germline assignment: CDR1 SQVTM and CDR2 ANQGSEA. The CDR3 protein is CSVETLTANYGYTF. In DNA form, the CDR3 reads TGCAGCGTTGAAACCCTGACAGCCAACTATGGCTACACCTTC.

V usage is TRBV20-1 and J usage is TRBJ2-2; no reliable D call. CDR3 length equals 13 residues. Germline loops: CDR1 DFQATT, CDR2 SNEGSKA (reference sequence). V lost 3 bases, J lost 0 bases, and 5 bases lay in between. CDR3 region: CSASSSNTGELFF. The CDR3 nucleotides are TGCAGTGCTAGTTCTTCGAACACCGGGGAGCTGTTTTTT.

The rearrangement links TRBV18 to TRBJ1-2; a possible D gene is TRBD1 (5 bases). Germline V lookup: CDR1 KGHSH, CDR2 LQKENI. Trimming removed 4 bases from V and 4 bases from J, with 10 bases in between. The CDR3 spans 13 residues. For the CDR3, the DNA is TGTGCCAGCTCACGGGGGGGTATCTATGGCTACACCTTC. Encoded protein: CASSRGGIYGYTF.